This T cell receptor beta chain emerged from a study of blood T cell repertoires in COVID-19. Whole-study context: Researchers got acute and convalescent COVID-19 samples from the United States, Italy and Spain. PBMCs, B-cell-depleted T cells, or T cells were the source of the cDNA or gDNA that made up the material.

Trimming took off 5 bases at V and 1 base at J, with 9 bases between the two ends. CDR3 length: 14 amino acids. Germline values: CDR1 MNHEY, CDR2 SMNVEV (reference sequence). Authors' methods: Amplification with reference gene primers provided the estimates of nucleated cell counts. Assay used: immunoSEQ multiplex PCR; TCRdb lists only in-frame clones, some missing. V and J calls and clone size come straight from that table; D and trimming were deduced from the DNA. The sample gives under 45,000 clones, about 86% of which show up once; under 5.5% is in the top ten. The chain recombines TRBV27 with TRBJ2-1; D gene uncertain. This clonotype was obtained from a middle-aged man with active COVID-19. Input material: peripheral blood. This CDR3 is CASSPRSSYNEQFF. CDR3 nucleotides: TGTGCCAGCAGTCCCCGGAGTTCCTACAATGAGCAGTTCTTC.